The clone carrying this T cell receptor (beta chain) was counted between two and nine times. Molecular barcoding with unique molecular identifiers was used for the TCRbeta library. In TCRdb, the PCR reads were re-called with MiXCR into one record per CDR3 protein. The sample lists around 410,000 distinct CDR3 sequences, roughly 11% occurring once. The source of the sample is a study of T-cell reconstitution after alpha-beta-depleted transplantation in children. The J segment lost 6 bases and the V segment lost 5 bases, leaving 9 bases of the junction unmatched. Germline V gene data show CDR1 as DFQATT and CDR2 as SNEGSKA (reference sequence). This CDR3 contains 14 residues.

The chain joins TRBV20-1 to TRBJ2-3; 9 bases align to TRBD2. The source is a human donor who donated a stem cell graft to a child with acute myeloid leukemia. The specimen was PBMCs from the stem cell graft donor, collected from the stem cell graft. The CDR3 DNA sequence: TGCAGTGCTTTACGTGGCGGGAGGGGGGATACGCAGTATTTT. Amino acid sequence: CSALRGGRGDTQYF.